Included here is one TCR beta chain sequence, with context. Its matching antigen is unknown. Regarding time point: newly diagnosed, previously untreated cHL patient sample. By magnetic negative selection, CD4+ T cells were purified from thawed PBMCs. PBMCs from untreated, newly diagnosed classical Hodgkin lymphoma were comparison samples. The data stem from a study of PD-1 blockade in classical Hodgkin lymphoma. Study-level results: Differences between repertoires have undefined causes, possibly disease activity or prior therapy. Before treatment, TCR diversity in newly diagnosed patients was reportedly lower than in healthy donors.

V lost 4 bases and J lost 4; bases outside the gene matches: 5. CDR1 and CDR2 (germline): SQVTM, ANQGSEA. This CDR3 is built from 14 residues. Data came from immunoSEQ multiplex PCR; TCRdb stores just in-frame clones and leaves some out. The repertoire includes around 27,000 clones, roughly 90% of them detected once, and around 0.33% sits in the top ten. The rearrangement joins TRBV29-1 to TRBJ2-1, with 9 bases matching TRBD1. This receptor was identified in a human donor with classical Hodgkin lymphoma. Sample: CD4+ T cells from blood. The CDR3 here is CSVARTGAYNEQFF. The CDR3 coding sequence is TGCAGCGTTGCCCGGACAGGGGCTTACAATGAGCAGTTCTTC.